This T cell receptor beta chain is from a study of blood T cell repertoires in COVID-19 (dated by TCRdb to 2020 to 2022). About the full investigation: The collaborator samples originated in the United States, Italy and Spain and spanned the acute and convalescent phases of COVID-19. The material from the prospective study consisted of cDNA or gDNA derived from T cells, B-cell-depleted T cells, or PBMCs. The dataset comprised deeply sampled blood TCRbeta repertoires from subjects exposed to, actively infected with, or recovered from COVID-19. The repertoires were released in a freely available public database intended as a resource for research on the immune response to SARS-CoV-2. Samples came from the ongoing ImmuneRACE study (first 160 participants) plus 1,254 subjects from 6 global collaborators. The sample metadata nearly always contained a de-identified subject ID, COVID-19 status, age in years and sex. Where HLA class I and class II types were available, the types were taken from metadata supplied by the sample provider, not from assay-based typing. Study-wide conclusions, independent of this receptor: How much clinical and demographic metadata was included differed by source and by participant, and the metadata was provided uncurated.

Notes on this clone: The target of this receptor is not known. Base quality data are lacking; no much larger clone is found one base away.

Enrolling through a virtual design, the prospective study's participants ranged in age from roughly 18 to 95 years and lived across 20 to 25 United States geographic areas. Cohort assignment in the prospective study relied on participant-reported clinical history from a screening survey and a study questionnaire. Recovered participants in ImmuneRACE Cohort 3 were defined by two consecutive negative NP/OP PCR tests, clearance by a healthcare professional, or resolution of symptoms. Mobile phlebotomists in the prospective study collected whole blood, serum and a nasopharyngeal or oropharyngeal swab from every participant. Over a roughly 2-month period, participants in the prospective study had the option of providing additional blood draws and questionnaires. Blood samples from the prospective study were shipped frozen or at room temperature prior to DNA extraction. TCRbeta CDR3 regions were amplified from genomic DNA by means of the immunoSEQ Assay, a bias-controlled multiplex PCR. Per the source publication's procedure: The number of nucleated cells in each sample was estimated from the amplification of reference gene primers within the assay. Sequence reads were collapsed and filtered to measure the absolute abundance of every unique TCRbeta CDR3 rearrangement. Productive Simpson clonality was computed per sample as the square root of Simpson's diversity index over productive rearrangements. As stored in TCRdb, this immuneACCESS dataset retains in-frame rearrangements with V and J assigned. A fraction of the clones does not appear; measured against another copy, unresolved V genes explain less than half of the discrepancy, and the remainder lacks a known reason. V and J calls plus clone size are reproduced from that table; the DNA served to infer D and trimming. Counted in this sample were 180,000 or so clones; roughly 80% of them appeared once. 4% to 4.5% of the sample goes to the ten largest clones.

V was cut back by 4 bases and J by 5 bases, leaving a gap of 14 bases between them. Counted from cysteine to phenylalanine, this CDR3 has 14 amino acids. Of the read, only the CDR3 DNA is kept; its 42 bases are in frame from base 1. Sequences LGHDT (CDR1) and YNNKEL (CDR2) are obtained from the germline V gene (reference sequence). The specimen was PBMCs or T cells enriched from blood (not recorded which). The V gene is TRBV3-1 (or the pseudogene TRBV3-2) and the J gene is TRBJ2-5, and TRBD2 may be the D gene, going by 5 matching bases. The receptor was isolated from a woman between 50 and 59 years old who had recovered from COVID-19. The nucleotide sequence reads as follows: TGTGCCAGCAGCCCCAACAGAGGGCCTGAGACCCAGTACTTC. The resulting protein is CASSPNRGPETQYF.